This is a list of T cell receptor beta chains from one sample in a study of Graves' ophthalmopathy and Graves' hyperthyroidism. TCRdb used MiXCR to reprocess the multiplex PCR reads, holding one entry per CDR3 protein. The sample carries about 170,000 distinct CDR3 sequences, roughly 37% recorded once. Sequenced: peripheral blood. The origin of the receptors is a woman aged 40-49 years with Graves' ophthalmopathy. CDR3s include the opening cysteine and the closing phenylalanine or tryptophan. The order of the fields is J gene, clone size, V gene, D gene, CDR3 DNA, CDR3 protein. D genes are given only for firm matches. Expanded clones are given a class, and other clones once, few, many or no size at all.

J gene: TRBJ1-5
clone size: NA
V gene: TRBV6-2/TRBV6-3
D gene: NA
CDR3 DNA: TGTGCCAGCAGTTCCGGGTCGGGGGCTGGCAATCAGCCCCAGCATTTT
CDR3 protein: CASSSGSGAGNQPQHF

J gene: TRBJ2-7
clone size: once
V gene: TRBV6-2/TRBV6-3
D gene: NA
CDR3 DNA: TGTGCCAGCAACGACAAACCCTACGAGCAGTACTTC
CDR3 protein: CASNDKPYEQYF

J gene: TRBJ1-5
clone size: many
V gene: TRBV20-1
D gene: TRBD1
CDR3 DNA: TGCAGTGCCGCTCGGACAGGGGAGGGAAACAATCAGCCCCAGCATTTT
CDR3 protein: CSAARTGEGNNQPQHF

J gene: TRBJ2-5
clone size: NA
V gene: TRBV6-2/TRBV6-3
D gene: NA
CDR3 DNA: TGTGCCAGCAGTTACTTTGATTTAAGAGGGGCAGAGACCCAGTACTTC
CDR3 protein: CASSYFDLRGAETQYF

J gene: TRBJ2-5
clone size: many
V gene: TRBV18
D gene: NA
CDR3 DNA: TGTGCCAGCTCACCGAAAACGCCTCACAAAGAGACCCAGTACTTC
CDR3 protein: CASSPKTPHKETQYF

J gene: TRBJ1-2
clone size: many
V gene: TRBV3-1
D gene: NA
CDR3 DNA: TGTGCCAGCAGCCACAGTTCCTATGGCTACACCTTC
CDR3 protein: CASSHSSYGYTF

J gene: TRBJ1-3
clone size: many
V gene: TRBV29-1
D gene: NA
CDR3 DNA: TGCAGCGTTGTTGACTCTGGAAACACCATATATTTT
CDR3 protein: CSVVDSGNTIYF

J gene: TRBJ2-7
clone size: NA
V gene: TRBV7-2
D gene: TRBD1
CDR3 DNA: TGTGCCAGCAGCCCACCAGGGGGTGGTCTCTACGAGCAGTACTTC
CDR3 protein: CASSPPGGGLYEQYF

J gene: TRBJ2-7
clone size: NA
V gene: TRBV6-4
D gene: NA
CDR3 DNA: TGTGCCAGCTCCGACCCCTACTACGAGCAGTACTTC
CDR3 protein: CASSDPYYEQYF

J gene: TRBJ2-5
clone size: NA
V gene: TRBV12-3/TRBV12-4
D gene: NA
CDR3 DNA: TGTGCCAGCAGTTTGGGGGATAGGGAGACCCAGTACTTC
CDR3 protein: CASSLGDRETQYF

J gene: TRBJ1-5
clone size: many
V gene: TRBV6-5
D gene: NA
CDR3 DNA: TGTGCCAGCAGACAAGGGGGGTATAGCAATCAGCCCCAGCATTTT
CDR3 protein: CASRQGGYSNQPQHF

J gene: TRBJ1-2
clone size: many
V gene: TRBV6-5
D gene: TRBD1
CDR3 DNA: TGTGCCAGCAGGTATTCGATGGGACAGGGTTTATTCGGCTACACCTTC
CDR3 protein: CASRYSMGQGLFGYTF

J gene: TRBJ1-2
clone size: many
V gene: TRBV28
D gene: TRBD1
CDR3 DNA: TGTGCCAGCAGTTACCGACAGGGACACCTTGGCTACACCTTC
CDR3 protein: CASSYRQGHLGYTF

J gene: TRBJ1-5
clone size: many
V gene: TRBV6-1
D gene: NA
CDR3 DNA: TGTGCCAGCGAGTGGGACAGCAATCAGCCCCAGCATTTT
CDR3 protein: CASEWDSNQPQHF

J gene: TRBJ1-5
clone size: NA
V gene: TRBV12-3/TRBV12-4
D gene: NA
CDR3 DNA: TGTGCCAGCAGTTTAAACGTGGGTAGGGCGAGCAATCAGCCCCAGCATTTT
CDR3 protein: CASSLNVGRASNQPQHF

J gene: TRBJ1-6
clone size: many
V gene: TRBV12-3/TRBV12-4
D gene: NA
CDR3 DNA: TGTGCCAGCAGAGCAGAGAGTAATTCACCCCTCCACTTT
CDR3 protein: CASRAESNSPLHF

J gene: TRBJ1-1
clone size: NA
V gene: TRBV20-1
D gene: TRBD1
CDR3 DNA: TGCAGTGCTAGAACCCCAGGGGGGTTCACTGAAGCTTTCTTT
CDR3 protein: CSARTPGGFTEAFF

J gene: TRBJ1-2
clone size: NA
V gene: TRBV7-8
D gene: NA
CDR3 DNA: TGTGCCAGCAGCTTAGCGCTAAATCCACAGTATGGCTACACCTTC
CDR3 protein: CASSLALNPQYGYTF

J gene: TRBJ2-7
clone size: NA
V gene: TRBV6-5
D gene: TRBD1
CDR3 DNA: TGTGCCAGCAGTTCACCGGGACAGGGGGCGAACGAGCAGTACTTC
CDR3 protein: CASSSPGQGANEQYF

J gene: TRBJ2-7
clone size: NA
V gene: TRBV4-3
D gene: TRBD1
CDR3 DNA: TGCGCCAGCAGCCAAGATCGTGGGACAGGTGTCGAGCAGTACTTC
CDR3 protein: CASSQDRGTGVEQYF

J gene: TRBJ2-5
clone size: many
V gene: TRBV7-9
D gene: TRBD1
CDR3 DNA: TGTGCCAGCAGCTTAACAGGGGGCCAGACCCAGTACTTC
CDR3 protein: CASSLTGGQTQYF

J gene: TRBJ2-5
clone size: many
V gene: TRBV7-2
D gene: TRBD1
CDR3 DNA: TGTGCCAGCAGCACTATGGACAGGGAGACCCAGTACTTC
CDR3 protein: CASSTMDRETQYF

J gene: TRBJ2-7
clone size: many
V gene: TRBV12-3/TRBV12-4
D gene: NA
CDR3 DNA: TGTGCCAGCAGTTTTGCCAGGAGCTCCTACGAGCAGTACTTC
CDR3 protein: CASSFARSSYEQYF

J gene: TRBJ1-1
clone size: NA
V gene: TRBV5-8
D gene: NA
CDR3 DNA: TGTGCCAGCAGCTCATGGTTGAACACTGAAGCTTTCTTT
CDR3 protein: CASSSWLNTEAFF

J gene: TRBJ1-6
clone size: NA
V gene: TRBV14
D gene: NA
CDR3 DNA: TGTGCCAGCAGCCAATCAAGCGGGAATTCACCCCTCCACTTT
CDR3 protein: CASSQSSGNSPLHF

J gene: TRBJ2-6
clone size: NA
V gene: TRBV5-1
D gene: TRBD1
CDR3 DNA: TGCGCCAGCAGCTCATTACAGGGGACTGGGGCCAACGTCCTGACTTTC
CDR3 protein: CASSSLQGTGANVLTF

J gene: TRBJ1-5
clone size: many
V gene: TRBV5-1
D gene: NA
CDR3 DNA: TGCGCCAGCAGCTTGGAAGGCCAGAGCAATCAGCCCCAGCATTTT
CDR3 protein: CASSLEGQSNQPQHF